What follows are 5 T cell receptor beta chains derived from one specimen sequenced in a study of glioma-infiltrating T cells after dendritic cell vaccination (dated by TCRdb to 2016 to 2017). The library relied on the immunoSEQ multiplex PCR assay. TCRdb carries this immuneACCESS record with in-frame sequences only. Its versions omit some clonotypes, under half of them owing to an unresolved V gene in the studies checked, with the rest unexplained. This sample lists about 65,000 clones; about 89% were detected once. The top ten hold approximately 10% of the sample. Sample time point, as interpreted from the label and publication: after dendritic cell vaccination, including at tumor progression/relapse. The sequences come from blood, collected after dendritic cell vaccination. The receptor source for this set is a human donor with glioblastoma.

This sequence joins TRBV10-3 and TRBJ1-1, with TRBD1 matching 7 bases. V gave up 11 bases and J gave up 1 base; unmatched junction bases: 7. This CDR3 spans 13 amino acids. Germline lookup yields CDR1 ENHRY and CDR2 SYGVKD. CDR3 in DNA: TGTGCCGTCTCCGACAGGGCGAACACTGAAGCTTTCTTT. Amino acid sequence: CAVSDRANTEAFF.

In its sample, this clone was seen a few times. The J gene is TRBJ1-3, the V gene TRBV9; 8 bases are a match to TRBD1. This CDR3 region has 16 residues. CDR1 SGDLS and CDR2 YYNGEE come from the germline V gene. The ends lost 3 bases at V and 3 bases at J; junction bases unmatched: 8. The CDR3 is CASSAADRGIGNTIYF. CDR3 sequence (DNA): TGTGCCAGCAGCGCTGCCGACAGGGGTATTGGAAACACCATATATTTT.

This chain links TRBV30 with TRBJ2-1; D is unclear. V was clipped by 1 base and J by 6 bases, with 10 bases between them. This CDR3 spans 13 amino acids. Germline V CDR1 and CDR2: GTSNPN, SVGIG (reference sequence). The CDR3 loop is CAWSAILRNEQFF. The CDR3 DNA reads TGTGCCTGGAGTGCAATACTCCGCAATGAGCAGTTCTTC. Supplemented by reference TRBV30 and TRBJ2-1, the full variable domain reads SQTIHQWPATLVQPVGSPLSLECTVEGTSNPNLYWYRQAAGRGLQLLFYSVGIGQISSEVPQNLSASRPQDRQFILSSKKLLLSDSGFYLCAWSAILRNEQFFGPGTRLTVL.

The chain is built from TRBV11-3 and TRBJ1-3, with 7 bases that match TRBD1. J lost 2 bases, V lost 3 bases, and 7 bases had no gene match. Per germline, CDR1 SGHNT and CDR2 YENEEA. This CDR3 comprises 16 residues. Here the CDR3 reads CASSLFTGTAGNTIYF. The DNA for the CDR3 is TGTGCCAGCAGCTTGTTCACCGGGACAGCTGGAAACACCATATATTTT. The entire variable domain, with the rest obtained from reference TRBV11-3 and TRBJ1-3, is as follows: EAGVVQSPRYKIIEKKQPVAFWCNPISGHNTLYWYLQNLGQGPELLIRYENEEAVDDSQLPKDRFSAERLKGVDSTLKIQPAELGDSAVYLCASSLFTGTAGNTIYFGEGSWLTVV.

The chain employs TRBV5-1 and TRBJ1-1, with a tentative D call TRBD1 (6 bases). Trimming cost V 1 base and J 3 bases, with 10 bases left between them. The CDR3 totals 14 residues. Germline CDR1 and CDR2: SGHRS and YFSETQ. CDR3 DNA sequence: TGCGCCAGCAGCTTGACAGGGCTGGACACTGAAGCTTTCTTT. Translating it yields CASSLTGLDTEAFF.